This T cell receptor (beta chain) was captured in a study of blood T cells in healthy people across ages. Study context: Template switching recovered approximately one barcoded beta molecule for every two T cells. General observations from the study: Any conclusive comparison of naive versus antigen-experienced cells was prevented by using unsorted PBMCs.

This clonotype appeared once. The target antigen is unknown. Germline loops: CDR1 SGHVS, CDR2 FNYEAQ. The CDR3 runs 15 residues. The junction had 8 bases not matched to a gene; V was cut back by 5 bases and J by 3 bases. Combining a sample-barcoded 5' primer with a J-beta primer mix, a second PCR ran for roughly 6 to 12 cycles. Each cDNA molecule received a tag from a template-switch adaptor that had 12 random nucleotides. Any given sample supplied a minimum of 3 million CDR3-containing paired-end reads. TCRdb processed the 5' RACE reads anew with MiXCR; each CDR3 protein has one entry. The repertoire holds about 730,000 distinct CDR3 sequences, with more than 40% as singletons.

This sequence joins TRBV7-6 and TRBJ2-5; 8 positions match TRBD1. The clonotype comes from a woman aged 55-69 years in good health. The sample was blood. The DNA of the CDR3 is TGTGCCAGCAGCCAGAAGACAGGGGTAAAAGAGACCCAGTACTTC. Translated: CASSQKTGVKETQYF. Filled out from reference TRBV7-6 and TRBJ2-5, the complete variable domain reads GAGVSQSPRYKVTKRGQDVALRCDPISGHVSLYWYRQALGQGPEFLTYFNYEAQQDKSGLPNDRFSAERPEGSISTLTIQRTEQRDSAMYRCASSQKTGVKETQYFGPGTRLLVL.